The clone carrying this TCR beta chain came up many times. Its antigen is undetermined. TCR beta VDJ and CDR3 profiling used genomic DNA as template. Using its own MiXCR run on the reads, TCRdb lists one record per CDR3 protein. Of under 75,000 distinct CDR3 sequences listed, 54% are singletons. The source of the sample is a study of CD8+CD57+ T cells in acquired aplastic anemia. Study-wide results and caveats: Some 31 CD8+ CDR3 sequences were shared between patients and controls.

CDR1 is MGHRA and CDR2 is YSYEKL in the germline V gene. The CDR3 runs to 14 residues. J gave up 8 bases and V 8 bases, and 10 bases lay outside the gene matches. The J gene is TRBJ2-1, the V gene TRBV4-1, with 9 bases lining up with TRBD2. This clonotype was obtained from a human donor in good health, serving as a control. Sequences were obtained from sorted CD4+, CD8+, or CD8+CD57+ T cells (not recorded which) from PBMCs. The CDR3 is CASGQGLALDEQFF. The CDR3 region has the DNA TGCGCCAGCGGACAAGGACTAGCGCTTGATGAGCAGTTCTTC.